The 6 T cell receptor beta chains reported below all come from one sample, sequenced in a study of long-term antiretroviral therapy in people with HIV. Sequencing used immunoSEQ v3.0 at survey level. The table came from immunoSEQ multiplex PCR; TCRdb's copy has only in-frame clones and leaves some out. The sample consists of 20,000 to 25,000 clones, 88% of them appearing once. Sequencing was performed on unsorted PBMCs, taken 2.3 years after starting antiretroviral therapy. These TCRs come from a man between 60 and 75 years old with HIV.

This clone was counted once. The genes are TRBV19 and TRBJ2-1, with no clear D. Between the trimmed V and J ends, which lost 6 bases and 5 bases, there was a span of 11 bases. Germline values: CDR1 LNHDA, CDR2 SQIVND (reference sequence). The CDR3 extends over 13 amino acids. CDR3 sequence reads: CASRRIENNEQFF. CDR3 in DNA: TGTGCCAGTAGACGGATTGAGAACAATGAGCAGTTCTTC.

V is TRBV28 and J is TRBJ2-2; no clear D. Trimming shortened V by 7 bases and J by 1 base, and 13 bases separated the two germline ends. Germline V gives CDR1 MDHEN, CDR2 SYDVKM. This CDR3 comprises 15 residues. CDR3 nucleotides: TGTGCCAGCAAAATACCGCCCCTGAACACCGGGGAGCTGTTTTTT. Translated: CASKIPPLNTGELFF.

V and J are TRBV5-1 and TRBJ2-1; a possible D gene is TRBD1 (6 bases). This CDR3 region has 15 residues. The ends were cut back, 0 bases at V and 8 bases at J, with 15 bases in the middle. Germline V gives CDR1 SGHRS, CDR2 YFSETQ. CDR3 DNA sequence: TGCGCCAGCAGCTTGGTAGGCGGCAGGGGCTATGAGCAGTTCTTC. Translated, it gives CASSLVGGRGYEQFF. Using reference TRBV5-1 and TRBJ2-1 for the parts outside the CDR3, the full variable domain is KAGVTQTPRYLIKTRGQQVTLSCSPISGHRSVSWYQQTPGQGLQFLFEYFSETQRNKGNFPGRFSGRQFSNSRSEMNVSTLELGDSALYLCASSLVGGRGYEQFFGPGTRLTVL.

There are a few counts of this clone. The chain links TRBV4-1 to TRBJ1-5, with D possibly TRBD1 on 5 matching bases. V lost 4 bases and J 4 bases, leaving 14 bases between the germline ends. CDR3 length equals 15 residues. Germline V CDR1 and CDR2: MGHRA, YSYEKL. The CDR3: CASSPGPPGNQPQHF. The CDR3 region has the DNA TGCGCCAGCAGCCCGGGGCCTCCAGGGAATCAGCCCCAGCATTTT.

The V gene is TRBV4-3, the J gene TRBJ2-2, with a weak D call TRBD1 (6 bases). This CDR3 is 17 amino acids long. V lost 0 bases and J 5 bases, leaving 16 bases between the germline ends. CDR1 is LGHNA, CDR2 YSLEER, per germline. The CDR3 spells CASSQDLIGGGTGELFF. The CDR3 DNA sequence: TGCGCCAGCAGCCAAGATCTTATAGGGGGTGGAACCGGGGAGCTGTTTTTT.

This chain connects TRBV5-5 to TRBJ1-5; perhaps TRBD1 as D (6 bases). The CDR3 has 14 amino acids. V gave up 4 bases and J gave up 8 bases, with 16 bases separating them. Per germline, CDR1 SGHKS and CDR2 YYEKEE (reference sequence). Written as DNA, the CDR3 is TGTGCCAGCAGCAGTACACAGGGTTGGGAGCCCCAGCATTTT. Translating gives CASSSTQGWEPQHF.